This T cell receptor (beta chain) was sequenced during a study of blood T cell repertoires in COVID-19. Patients from Seattle were sampled longitudinally, starting during active infection. Assay: immunoSEQ multiplex PCR; the TCRdb copy retains only in-frame clones and omits some. The sample holds around 260,000 clones, over 75% seen once. Germline V gene sequence: CDR1 MNHEY, CDR2 SMNVEV (reference sequence). There are 15 residues in the CDR3. V lost 3 bases and J 8 bases, leaving 14 bases between the germline ends. Sequencing used peripheral blood. The sequence was collected from a woman in her seventies with COVID-19, enrolled during active disease. The chain is built from TRBV27 and TRBJ1-6; tentatively, D is TRBD1 (6 bases). The CDR3 loop reads CASSFFISGDSPLHF. The CDR3 DNA sequence: TGTGCCAGCAGTTTCTTCATATCAGGGGATTCACCCCTCCACTTT.